This TCR beta chain was observed in a study of cytomegalovirus exposure and HLA in healthy donors. Overall study context: T cells numbering around 190 million yielded approximately 120 million unique TCR beta sequences in an earlier analysis. When fewer than 400 donors were genotyped, more than 70% of them were found to fall in the Caucasian-associated ancestry cluster. Study findings and constraints: Within the data, a cluster of highly shared sequence variants was likely a sequencing artifact.

PCR primers comprised 60 Vbeta and 13 Jbeta primers. The table came from immunoSEQ multiplex PCR; TCRdb's copy has only in-frame clones and leaves some out. The table records approximately 150,000 clones, over 60% of them present only once. In the case of this clone: The antigen remains unidentified.

The V and J ends lost 2 bases and 7 bases respectively, with 3 bases between them. Germline V gene data show CDR1 as SGHDT and CDR2 as YYEEEE. The CDR3 runs 11 residues. V gene TRBV5-6 combines with J gene TRBJ2-2; the D is unclear. This sequence was found in a woman aged 25-40 years in good health and CMV-seronegative. The source material was PBMCs. Written as DNA, the CDR3 is TGTGCCAGCAGCTTTCTCGGGGAGCTGTTTTTT. Its protein product is CASSFLGELFF.